The present TCR beta chain was sequenced within a study of blood T cell repertoires in COVID-19. Study context: COVID-19 samples collected from the United States, Italy and Spain covered acute and convalescent phases. T cells, B-cell-depleted T cells, or PBMCs supplied cDNA or gDNA.

V was clipped by 5 bases and J by 4 bases; unmatched bases: 11. This CDR3 has 16 residues. The V gene's germline CDR1 is SGHVS and CDR2 FQNEAQ. All enrollees were roughly 18 to 95 years old and from under 25 US areas. As originally analysed: By means of reference gene primer amplification, nucleated cell counts were estimated. Only in-frame clones appear in the TCRdb table, and some are missing; sequencing was by immunoSEQ multiplex PCR. The DNA was the basis for D and trimming; V, J and clone size are from that table. The sample carries some 300,000 clones, approximately 90% recorded once. Material for sequencing was PBMCs or T cells enriched from blood (not recorded which). The V call is TRBV7-8, the J call TRBJ1-5; 7 bases agree with TRBD1. The origin of this receptor is a woman aged 25 to 39 who had been exposed to COVID-19. The CDR3 sequence is CASSPLTTGPNQPQHF. The CDR3 DNA reads as TGTGCCAGCAGCCCACTAACGACAGGGCCAAATCAGCCCCAGCATTTT.